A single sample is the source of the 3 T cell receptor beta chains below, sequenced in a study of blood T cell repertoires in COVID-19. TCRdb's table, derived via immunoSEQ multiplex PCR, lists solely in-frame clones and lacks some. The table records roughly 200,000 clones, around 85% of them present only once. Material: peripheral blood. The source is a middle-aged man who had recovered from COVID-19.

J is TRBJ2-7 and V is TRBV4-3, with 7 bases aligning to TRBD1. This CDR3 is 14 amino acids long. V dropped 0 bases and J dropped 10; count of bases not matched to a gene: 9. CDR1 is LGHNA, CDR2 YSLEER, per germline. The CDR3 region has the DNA TGCGCCAGCAGCCAAGACCAGACAGGGTTTAAACAGTACTTC. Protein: CASSQDQTGFKQYF.

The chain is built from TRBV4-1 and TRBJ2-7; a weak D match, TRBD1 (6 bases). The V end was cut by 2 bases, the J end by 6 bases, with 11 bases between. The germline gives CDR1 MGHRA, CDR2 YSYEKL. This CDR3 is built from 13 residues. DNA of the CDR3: TGCGCCAGCAGCCAACAGACAGGTGCCGAGCAGTACTTC. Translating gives CASSQQTGAEQYF.

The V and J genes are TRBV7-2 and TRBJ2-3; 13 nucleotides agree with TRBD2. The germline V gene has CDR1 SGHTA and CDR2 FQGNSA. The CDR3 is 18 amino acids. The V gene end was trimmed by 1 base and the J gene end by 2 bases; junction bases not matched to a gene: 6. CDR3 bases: TGTGCCAGCAGCTTAGTGACTAGCGGGAGGCGGGCCACAGATACGCAGTATTTT. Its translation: CASSLVTSGRRATDTQYF.